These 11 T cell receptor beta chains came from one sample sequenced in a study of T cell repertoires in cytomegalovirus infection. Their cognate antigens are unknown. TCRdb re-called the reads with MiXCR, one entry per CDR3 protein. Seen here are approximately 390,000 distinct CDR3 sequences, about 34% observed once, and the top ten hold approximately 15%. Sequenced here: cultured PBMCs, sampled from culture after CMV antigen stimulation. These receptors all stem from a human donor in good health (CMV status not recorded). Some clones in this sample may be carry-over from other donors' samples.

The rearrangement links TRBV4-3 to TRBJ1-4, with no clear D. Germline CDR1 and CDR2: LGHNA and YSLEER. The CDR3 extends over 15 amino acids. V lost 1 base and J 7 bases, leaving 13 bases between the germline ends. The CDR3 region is CASSQGGKGGEKLFF. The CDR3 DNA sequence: TGCGCCAGCAGCCAAGGCGGGAAGGGTGGTGAAAAACTGTTTTTT.

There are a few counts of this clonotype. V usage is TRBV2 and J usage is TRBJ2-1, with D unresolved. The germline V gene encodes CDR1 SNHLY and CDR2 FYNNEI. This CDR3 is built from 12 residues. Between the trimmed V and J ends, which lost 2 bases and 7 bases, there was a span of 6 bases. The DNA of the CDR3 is TGTGCCAGCAGTGAATCCGGGAATGAGCAGTTCTTC. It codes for CASSESGNEQFF.

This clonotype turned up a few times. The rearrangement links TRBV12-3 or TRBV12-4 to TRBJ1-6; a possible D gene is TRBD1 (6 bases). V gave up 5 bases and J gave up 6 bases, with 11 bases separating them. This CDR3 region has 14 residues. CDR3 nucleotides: TGTGCCAGCAGTGTCCGGGACATTAATTCACCCCTCCACTTT. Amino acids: CASSVRDINSPLHF.

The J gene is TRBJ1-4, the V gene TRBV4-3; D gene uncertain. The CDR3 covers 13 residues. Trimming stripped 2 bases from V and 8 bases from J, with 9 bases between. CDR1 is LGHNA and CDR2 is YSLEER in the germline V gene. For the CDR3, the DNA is TGCGCCAGCAGCCAACCCCAAACGGAAAAACTGTTTTTT. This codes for CASSQPQTEKLFF.

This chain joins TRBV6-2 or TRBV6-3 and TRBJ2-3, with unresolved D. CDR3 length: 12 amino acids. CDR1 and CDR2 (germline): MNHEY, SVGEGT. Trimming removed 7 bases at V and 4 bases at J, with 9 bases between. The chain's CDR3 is CASTRSADTQYF. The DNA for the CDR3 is TGTGCCAGCACCCGGAGCGCAGATACGCAGTATTTT.

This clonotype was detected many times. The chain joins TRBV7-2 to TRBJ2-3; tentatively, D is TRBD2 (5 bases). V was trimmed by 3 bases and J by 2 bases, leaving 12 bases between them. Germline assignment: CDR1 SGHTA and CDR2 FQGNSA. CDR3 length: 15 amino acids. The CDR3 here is CASSFGGLITDTQYF. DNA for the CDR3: TGTGCCAGCAGCTTCGGAGGACTTATCACAGATACGCAGTATTTT.

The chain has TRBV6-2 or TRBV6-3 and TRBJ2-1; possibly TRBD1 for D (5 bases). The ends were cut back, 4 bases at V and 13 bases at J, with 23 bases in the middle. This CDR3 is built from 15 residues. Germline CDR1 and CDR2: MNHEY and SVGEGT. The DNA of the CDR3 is TGTGCCAGCAGTTCCCCTAGGGGTGGCGTGGACGTACAGTTCTTC. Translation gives CASSSPRGGVDVQFF.

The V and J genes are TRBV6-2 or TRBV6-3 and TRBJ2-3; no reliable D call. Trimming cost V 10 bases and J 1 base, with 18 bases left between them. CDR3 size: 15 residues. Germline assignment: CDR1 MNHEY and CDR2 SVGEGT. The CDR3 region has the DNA TGTGCCACTTCCGTGGAGACTCCGCGCACAGATACGCAGTATTTT. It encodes CATSVETPRTDTQYF.

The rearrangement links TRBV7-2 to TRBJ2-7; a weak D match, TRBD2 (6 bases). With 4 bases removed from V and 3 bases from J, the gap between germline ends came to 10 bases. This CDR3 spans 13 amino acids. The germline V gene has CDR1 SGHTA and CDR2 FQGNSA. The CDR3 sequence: CASSWRRDYEQYF. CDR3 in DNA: TGTGCCAGCAGCTGGAGGCGGGACTACGAGCAGTACTTC. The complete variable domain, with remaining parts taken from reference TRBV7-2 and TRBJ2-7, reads GAGVSQSPSNKVTEKGKDVELRCDPISGHTALYWYRQSLGQGLEFLIYFQGNSAPDKSGLPSDRFSAERTGGSVSTLTIQRTQQEDSAVYLCASSWRRDYEQYFGPGTRLTVT.

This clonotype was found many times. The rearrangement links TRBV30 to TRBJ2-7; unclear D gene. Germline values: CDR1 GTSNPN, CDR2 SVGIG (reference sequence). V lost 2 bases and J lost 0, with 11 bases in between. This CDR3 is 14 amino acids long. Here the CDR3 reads CAWSRQASSYEQYV. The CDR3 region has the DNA TGTGCCTGGAGTCGGCAGGCCAGCTCCTACGAGCAGTACGTC.

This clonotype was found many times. The CDR3 DNA reads TGTGCCAGCAGCTTACTAGCGGGAGTAGCAGATACGCAGTATTTT. Translated: CASSLLAGVADTQYF. The chain has TRBV7-2 and TRBJ2-3, with 10 bases fitting TRBD2. J was trimmed by 4 bases and V by 2 bases; bases with no gene match: 3. Germline CDR1 reads SGHTA; CDR2 reads FQGNSA. This CDR3 contains 15 residues.